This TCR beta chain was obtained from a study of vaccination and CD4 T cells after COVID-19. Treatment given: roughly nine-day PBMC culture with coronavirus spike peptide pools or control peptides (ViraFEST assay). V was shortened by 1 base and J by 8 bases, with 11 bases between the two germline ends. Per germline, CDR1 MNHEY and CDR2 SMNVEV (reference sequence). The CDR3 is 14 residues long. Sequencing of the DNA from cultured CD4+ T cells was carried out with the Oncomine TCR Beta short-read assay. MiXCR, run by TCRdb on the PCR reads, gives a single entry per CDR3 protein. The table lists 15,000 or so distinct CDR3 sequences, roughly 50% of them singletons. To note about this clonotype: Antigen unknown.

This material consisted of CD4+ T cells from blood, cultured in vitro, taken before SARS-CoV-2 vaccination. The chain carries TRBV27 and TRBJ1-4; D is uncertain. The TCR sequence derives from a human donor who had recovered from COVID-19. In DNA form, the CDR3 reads TGTGCCAGCAGTTTATGGGGAGGGCGGGAAAAACTGTTTTTT. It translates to CASSLWGGREKLFF.